This T cell receptor beta chain originates from a study of blood T cells in healthy people across ages. Notes on this clonotype: A much larger clone differs from this one at a single base, so this may be a read error.

The CDR3 has 16 amino acids. With V trimmed by 3 bases and J by 11 bases, 15 bases remained unmatched. Germline-derived CDR1 and CDR2 are SGHDT and YYEEEE. Through a sample-barcoded 5' primer and a J-beta primer mix, a second PCR was run for roughly 6 to 11 cycles. TCRdb used MiXCR to reprocess the 5' RACE reads, holding one entry per CDR3 protein. The sample shows 600,000 or so distinct CDR3 sequences, under 30% of them seen only once. The sequence was collected from a woman at least 80 years old in good health. This sequence joins TRBV5-6 and TRBJ2-5; 11 nucleotides align to TRBD2. Sequenced sample: blood. The CDR3 bases are TGTGCCAGCAGCTACCGACTAGCGGGGTTAAGGAATGAGCAGTACTTC. Translation: CASSYRLAGLRNEQYF.